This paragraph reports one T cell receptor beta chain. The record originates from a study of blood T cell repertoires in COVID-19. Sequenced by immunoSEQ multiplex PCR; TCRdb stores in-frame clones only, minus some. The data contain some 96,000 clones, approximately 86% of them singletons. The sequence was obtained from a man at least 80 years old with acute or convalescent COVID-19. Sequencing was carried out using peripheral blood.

CDR3 loop: CATSDSRGLAKNIQYF. CDR3 nucleotide sequence: TGTGCCACCAGTGATTCGCGGGGTCTAGCCAAAAACATTCAGTACTTC. The chain combines TRBV24-1 with TRBJ2-4, with D possibly being TRBD2 (6 bases). This CDR3 comprises 16 residues. The V and J ends lost 2 bases and 0 bases respectively, with 10 bases between them. Germline V gene sequence: CDR1 KGHDR, CDR2 SFDVKD.